Listed here are 2 T cell receptor beta chains from one sample, sequenced in a study of blood T cells in healthy people across ages. A J-beta primer mix and a sample-barcoded 5' primer were used in a second PCR of roughly 6 to 11 cycles. One entry per CDR3 protein results from TCRdb running MiXCR on the 5' RACE reads. The profile shows roughly 1.6 million distinct CDR3 sequences, approximately 32% of them singletons. Sequenced sample: blood. These receptor sequences come from a woman in her twenties or thirties in good health.

The chain carries TRBV19 and TRBJ2-1, with 9 bases fitting TRBD2. The ends lost 5 bases at V and 5 bases at J; junction bases unmatched: 10. The CDR3 runs 16 residues. Per the germline V gene, CDR1 is LNHDA and CDR2 is SQIVND (reference sequence). This chain's CDR3 is CASSVISGSRDNEQFF. In nucleotides, the CDR3 is TGTGCCAGTAGTGTCATTAGCGGGAGTCGAGACAATGAGCAGTTCTTC.

This chain joins TRBV7-6 and TRBJ2-7; 12 nucleotides match TRBD2. The CDR3 length is 15 residues. Losses at the gene ends were 2 bases for V and 5 bases for J; bases not matched to a gene: 4. Per germline, CDR1 SGHVS and CDR2 FNYEAQ. The CDR3 bases are TGTGCCAGCAGCTTATCCCTAGCGGGGGGGGACGAGCAGTACTTC. Its protein is CASSLSLAGGDEQYF. Using reference TRBV7-6 and TRBJ2-7 for the parts outside the CDR3, the full variable domain is GAGVSQSPRYKVTKRGQDVALRCDPISGHVSLYWYRQALGQGPEFLTYFNYEAQQDKSGLPNDRFSAERPEGSISTLTIQRTEQRDSAMYRCASSLSLAGGDEQYFGPGTRLTVT.